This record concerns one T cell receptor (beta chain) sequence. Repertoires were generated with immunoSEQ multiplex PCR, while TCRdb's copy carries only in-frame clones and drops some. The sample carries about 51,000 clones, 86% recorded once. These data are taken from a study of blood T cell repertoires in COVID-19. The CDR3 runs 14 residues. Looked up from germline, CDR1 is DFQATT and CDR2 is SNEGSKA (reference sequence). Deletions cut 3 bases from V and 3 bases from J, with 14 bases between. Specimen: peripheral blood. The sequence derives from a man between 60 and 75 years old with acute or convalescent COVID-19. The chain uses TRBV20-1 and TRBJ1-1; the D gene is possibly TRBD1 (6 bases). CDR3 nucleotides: TGCAGTGCTAGTGACCCCCAGGGGCACACTGAAGCTTTCTTT. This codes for CSASDPQGHTEAFF.